One and the same sample provided the 22 T cell receptor beta chains below, sequenced in a study of molecular identifiers for immune sequencing clone quantification (dated by TCRdb to the late 2010s). The method was PCR. The sequencer was a NextSeq 500. TCRdb reprocessed the public reads (quality trimming at Q25 with fastp, clone calling with MiXCR) and kept in-frame beta chains. Identical CDR3 proteins give one entry, which carries the most common genes and DNA. The sample profile shows some 680,000 distinct CDR3 sequences; about 25% of them were found once. The ten top clones hold 0.7% to 0.95% of the sample. Sequencing was done on a sample of naive CD8+ T cells from blood, with Jurkat cell RNA spiked in. What this sample's cell subset or site label stands for: FACS-sorted CD8+CD4-CCR7+CD45RA+ naive T cells. All receptors derive from a human donor in good health. Some libraries in this study had Jurkat cell RNA spiked in.

The chain has TRBV12-3 or TRBV12-4 and TRBJ1-3; D is unresolved. The CDR3 is made up of 15 amino acids. V lost 4 bases, J lost 0 bases, and 10 bases lay in between. The CDR3 nucleotides are TGTGCCAGCAGTTCCGGGGTGAGCTCTGGAAACACCATATATTTT. The encoded protein is CASSSGVSSGNTIYF.

In regard to this clonotype: An end of the junction differs from the germline gene, which may be a read error. The rearrangement links TRBV19 to TRBJ1-1; D not certain. The CDR3 is made up of 14 amino acids. In germline, CDR1 is LNHDA, CDR2 SQIVND (reference sequence). This CDR3 reads CASSRQVGNTGAFF. The CDR3 DNA reads TGTGCCAGTAGTAGACAAGTGGGGAACACTGGAGCTTTCTTT.

There are many counts of this clonotype. The genes are TRBV4-3 and TRBJ2-4; D not certain. Germline CDR1 is LGHNA and CDR2 is YSLEER. The V end lost 0 bases, the J end lost 6 bases, and 18 bases lay between the germline ends. The CDR3 totals 17 residues. The CDR3 is CASSQDSVRLGVNIQYF. The CDR3 region has the DNA TGCGCCAGCAGCCAAGACTCCGTTCGATTGGGTGTAAACATTCAGTACTTC.

This clonotype was seen ten or more times. The rearrangement joins TRBV12-3 or TRBV12-4 to TRBJ2-3, with D possibly called TRBD1 or TRBD2 (5 bases each). The CDR3 covers 15 residues. Trimming took off 6 bases at V and 2 bases at J, with 15 bases between the two ends. CDR3: CASSRLSGHTDTQYF. CDR3 in DNA: TGTGCCAGCAGCCGTCTAAGCGGACACACAGATACGCAGTATTTT.

DNA of the CDR3: TGCGCCAGCAGCCAAGAGGCTAGCGGGGCCTCCTACAATGAGCAGTTCTTC. Translating it yields CASSQEASGASYNEQFF. The genes are TRBV4-3 and TRBJ2-1; 9 bases are shared with TRBD2. The length of the CDR3 is 17 residues. Germline-derived CDR1 and CDR2 are LGHNA and YSLEER. V gave up 0 bases and J gave up 0 bases; unmatched junction bases: 3.

This clonotype was picked up many times. The chain has TRBV4-3 and TRBJ2-6; D gene uncertain. Germline CDR1 is LGHNA and CDR2 is YSLEER. V was shortened by 0 bases and J by 2 bases, with 5 bases between the two germline ends. CDR3 length: 15 amino acids. The CDR3 sequence: CASSQERTGANVLTF. As DNA, the CDR3 is TGCGCCAGCAGCCAAGAACGTACTGGGGCCAACGTCCTGACTTTC.

This clonotype was detected many times. The chain combines TRBV7-2 with TRBJ2-3, with 10 nucleotides matching TRBD2. The CDR3 sequence is 17 residues long. V lost 0 bases, J lost 5 bases, and 8 bases stayed unmatched. CDR1 and CDR2 (germline): SGHTA, FQGNSA. The DNA for the CDR3 is TGTGCCAGCAGCTTAGCGATGGTAGCGGGGGGCGAAGATACGCAGTATTTT. Amino acids: CASSLAMVAGGEDTQYF.

The chain carries TRBV6-5 and TRBJ2-7, with a tentative D call TRBD2 (6 bases). Germline assignment: CDR1 MNHEY and CDR2 SVGAGI. The CDR3 length is 14 residues. V gave up 5 bases and J gave up 9 bases, with 20 bases separating them. Here the CDR3 reads CASSLRRDPVGQYF. Here the CDR3 DNA reads TGTGCCAGCAGTCTACGGAGGGACCCGGTGGGGCAGTACTTC.

This clonotype was recorded many times. V gene TRBV6-5 combines with J gene TRBJ1-4; maybe TRBD1 (6 bases). The germline CDR1 and CDR2 sequences are MNHEY and SVGAGI. The ends were cut back, 0 bases at V and 5 bases at J, with 10 bases in the middle. The CDR3 has 15 amino acids. CDR3 sequence reads: CASSYSDSPNEKLFF. The CDR3, as DNA: TGTGCCAGCAGTTACTCGGACAGCCCGAATGAAAAACTGTTTTTT.

The rearrangement links TRBV20-1 to TRBJ2-7; TRBD1 aligns across 8 bases. CDR3 length: 15 amino acids. The germline CDR1 and CDR2 sequences are DFQATT and SNEGSKA (reference sequence). Trimming removed 0 bases from V and 7 bases from J; junction bases left unmatched: 11. DNA of the CDR3: TGCAGTGCTAGAGATTGGGGGCAGGGGGCTTGGGAGCAGTACTTC. Its protein product is CSARDWGQGAWEQYF.

In regard to this clonotype: A much larger clone is a single base away; this may be a read error. The chain uses TRBV7-9 and TRBJ2-7, with D perhaps matching TRBD1 (5 bases). This CDR3 has 20 amino acids. Germline V gene data show CDR1 as SEHNR and CDR2 as FQNEAQ (reference sequence). The CDR3 is CACSSAGPIIHHPSSYEQYF. Written as DNA, the CDR3 is TGTGCCTGCAGCTCGGCAGGGCCCATCATCCACCATCCTAGCTCCTACGAGCAGTACTTC.

This clonotype was seen many times. The J gene is TRBJ1-5, the V gene TRBV30; possibly TRBD1 for D (6 bases). V lost 0 bases, J lost 7 bases, and 10 bases lay in between. The CDR3 sequence is 13 residues long. Germline V gives CDR1 GTSNPN, CDR2 SVGIG (reference sequence). The CDR3 DNA reads TGTGCCTGGAGTGTACAGGGTGGACAGCCCCAGCATTTT. It specifies CAWSVQGGQPQHF. The entire variable domain, with the rest obtained from reference TRBV30 and TRBJ1-5, is as follows: SQTIHQWPATLVQPVGSPLSLECTVEGTSNPNLYWYRQAAGRGLQLLFYSVGIGQISSEVPQNLSASRPQDRQFILSSKKLLLSDSGFYLCAWSVQGGQPQHFGDGTRLSIL.

Ten or more counts support this clonotype. This chain uses TRBV7-2 with TRBJ1-5, with D maybe TRBD1 (6 bases). The germline V gene encodes CDR1 SGHTA and CDR2 FQGNSA. The CDR3 loop spans 16 amino acids. Trimming removed 3 bases at V and 0 bases at J, with 12 bases between. The CDR3 bases are TGTGCCAGCAGCTTGGACAGTCGCTATAGCAATCAGCCCCAGCATTTT. Residues: CASSLDSRYSNQPQHF.

This clonotype appeared a few times. The CDR3 DNA is TGTGCCAGCAGTTTAGAGGACCCCAAGGGGGGGGAGCTGTTTTTT. Encoded protein: CASSLEDPKGGELFF. The V and J genes are TRBV12-3 or TRBV12-4 and TRBJ2-2, with a tentative D call TRBD1 (5 bases). CDR3 length equals 15 residues. Trimming cost V 1 base and J 8 bases, with 14 bases left between them.

This clonotype has only a few counts. The chain links TRBV10-3 to TRBJ1-5; weak D call: TRBD1 (5 bases). V lost 0 bases, J lost 3 bases, and 15 bases lay in between. Germline lookup yields CDR1 ENHRY and CDR2 SYGVKD. This CDR3 comprises 17 residues. The CDR3 is CAISESGGVWDNQPQHF. Here the CDR3 DNA reads TGTGCCATCAGTGAGTCGGGGGGGGTCTGGGACAATCAGCCCCAGCATTTT.

The DNA of the CDR3 is TGTGCCAGCAGCGTATTTGGACAGTCTAACTATGGCTACACCTTC. Translating it yields CASSVFGQSNYGYTF. The chain joins TRBV9 to TRBJ1-2; a weak D match, TRBD1 (6 bases). Trimming stripped 1 base from V and 0 bases from J, with 10 bases between. Germline assignment: CDR1 SGDLS and CDR2 YYNGEE. The CDR3 is made up of 15 amino acids.

The V gene is TRBV27, the J gene TRBJ1-5; D gene uncertain. Germline V CDR1 and CDR2: MNHEY, SMNVEV (reference sequence). V was cut by 3 bases and J by 5 bases, with 11 bases left in between. The CDR3 consists of 14 residues. Here the CDR3 reads CASSFGESDQPQHF. CDR3 nucleotide sequence: TGTGCCAGCAGTTTTGGGGAGTCGGATCAGCCCCAGCATTTT.

The CDR3 sequence is CSATRWGQVDEQYF. The CDR3, as DNA: TGCAGTGCCACCAGATGGGGACAGGTCGACGAGCAGTACTTC. The J gene is TRBJ2-7, the V gene TRBV20-1; 8 positions match TRBD1. V lost 6 bases and J lost 5; bases outside the gene matches: 12. There are 14 residues in the CDR3. Germline lookup yields CDR1 DFQATT and CDR2 SNEGSKA (reference sequence).

The chain uses TRBV4-3 and TRBJ2-7, with D possibly matching TRBD1 (5 bases). Trimming pared 0 bases from V and 2 bases from J, leaving 20 bases between. CDR1 is LGHNA and CDR2 is YSLEER in the germline V gene. The CDR3 contains 18 residues. Written as DNA, the CDR3 is TGCGCCAGCAGCCAAGATGCCAGCCGAACAGGAATAGCCTACGAGCAGTACTTC. It specifies CASSQDASRTGIAYEQYF.

This clonotype was counted ten times or more. The V call is TRBV6-1, the J call TRBJ1-5, with 9 bases identical to TRBD1. Germline values: CDR1 MNHNS, CDR2 SASEGT. V was clipped by 0 bases and J by 4 bases; unmatched bases: 7. The CDR3 runs 17 residues. This chain's CDR3 is CASSEARQGVWNQPQHF. For the CDR3, the DNA is TGTGCCAGCAGTGAAGCCCGACAGGGGGTATGGAATCAGCCCCAGCATTTT.

Ten or more counts support this clonotype. CDR3 sequence: CASSVRLAGGTDTQYF. In DNA form, the CDR3 reads TGTGCCAGCAGTGTGCGACTAGCGGGAGGCACAGATACGCAGTATTTT. The chain couples TRBV2 to TRBJ2-3; 12 nucleotides match TRBD2. Trimming at V came to 4 bases and at J to 1 base, leaving 3 bases not matched to a gene. Germline CDR1 and CDR2: SNHLY and FYNNEI. CDR3 length: 16 amino acids. The variable domain in full, with the rest retrieved from reference TRBV2 and TRBJ2-3, is EPEVTQTPSHQVTQMGQEVILRCVPISNHLYFYWYRQILGQKVEFLVSFYNNEISEKSEIFDDQFSVERPDGSNFTLKIRSTKLEDSAMYFCASSVRLAGGTDTQYFGPGTRLTVL.

Comments on this clonotype: A much bigger clone sits one base away, suggesting this may be a read error. CDR3 loop: CSARVSRLVGEQYYEQYF. DNA of the CDR3: TGCAGTGCTAGAGTTAGTAGACTAGTGGGGGAACAATACTACGAGCAGTACTTC. The rearrangement links TRBV20-1 to TRBJ2-7, with a possible D match to TRBD2 (6 bases). Germline V gene data show CDR1 as DFQATT and CDR2 as SNEGSKA (reference sequence). The ends were cut back, 1 base at V and 3 bases at J, with 25 bases in the middle. The CDR3 runs 18 residues.